Following are 5 T cell receptor beta chains from one sample sequenced in a study of control samples from healthy donors and cancer patients. Sequenced by immunoSEQ multiplex PCR; TCRdb stores in-frame clones only, minus some. There are 90,000 or so clones in the sample; about 88% occur only once, and around 14% lies in the top ten. Material for sequencing was blood. These receptors came from an older woman in good health.

V usage is TRBV5-1 and J usage is TRBJ2-2, with D uncertain. V was pared by 0 bases and J by 0 bases, with 12 bases between. This CDR3 region has 17 residues. Germline V lookup: CDR1 SGHRS, CDR2 YFSETQ. The CDR3 DNA reads as TGCGCCAGCAGCTTGGACAGCCAAGCCTCGAACACCGGGGAGCTGTTTTTT. It is translated as CASSLDSQASNTGELFF.

The chain joins TRBV6-6 to TRBJ2-1; possible D gene TRBD2, 5 bases. V lost 7 bases and J 5 bases, leaving 12 bases between the germline ends. Germline V CDR1 and CDR2: MNHNY, SVGAGI (reference sequence). This CDR3 contains 13 residues. The CDR3 DNA is TGTGCCAGCACCCTATGGCGGGACAATGAGCAGTTCTTC. This sequence encodes CASTLWRDNEQFF.

The chain has TRBV12-3 or TRBV12-4 and TRBJ1-1; D remains ambiguous. The CDR3 runs 11 residues. Trimming pared 10 bases from V and 3 bases from J, leaving 9 bases between. CDR3: CATRTYTEAFF. In DNA, the CDR3 is TGTGCCACCAGAACCTACACTGAAGCTTTCTTT.

The rearrangement uses TRBV10-2 and TRBJ1-4; D is unclear. This CDR3 region has 13 residues. CDR1 WSHSY and CDR2 SAAADI come from the germline V gene. V was cut by 8 bases and J by 5 bases, with 12 bases left in between. CDR3 sequence reads: CASGVLGNEKLFF. The CDR3 DNA is TGCGCCAGCGGGGTTTTGGGGAATGAAAAACTGTTTTTT.

The gene calls are TRBV11-3 and TRBJ2-1, with D possibly being TRBD2 (5 bases). In germline, CDR1 is SGHNT, CDR2 YENEEA. The CDR3 is made up of 13 amino acids. V was clipped by 3 bases and J by 6 bases, with 9 bases between them. The CDR3 protein is CASSFGRVNEQFF. CDR3 nucleotides: TGTGCCAGCAGCTTTGGGCGGGTCAATGAGCAGTTCTTC.